This record covers a single T cell receptor (beta chain). Many counts were recorded for this clonotype. No cognate antigen has been identified for it. No quality values exist for individual bases; no much larger clone is one base distant. The trim is 4 bases for V and 2 bases for J, with a gap of 12 bases between the germline ends. Inclusive of the bounding cysteine and phenylalanine, the CDR3 is 15 residues long. CDR3 DNA is the only sequence kept; it has 45 bases, read in frame from the first base. The germline V gene specifies SQVTM as CDR1 and ANQGSEA as CDR2. The TCR beta CDR3 regions were amplified from the RNA transcripts. For the first round of RT-PCR on the TCR CDR3, the HTBI primer set was used together with the Qiagen OneStep RT-PCR kit. The libraries were constructed in a second round of multiplex PCR and then size-selected and purified. The libraries were sequenced on an Illumina HiSeq2000 using paired-end 100 bp reads. The source study handled its data this way. SOAPnuke was used to process the raw data, removing reads that contained adapters or uncalled bases, had a mean Phred below 15, or lacked an exact match to the constant primer or identifier. COPE v1.2.5 was used to merge the high-quality paired reads, and each unique nucleotide sequence was defined as a clonotype. MiTCR v1.1 was used to align the clonotypes against IMGT TRBV, TRBD and TRBJ reference segments. The analysis included only V-J combinations with a frequency above 0.0001, which together covered more than 99% of the repertoires. A TCS score was defined as the ratio of F50 (clonal expansion) to E x V (chaos), with BLOSUM62-based TCRdist applied between CDR3 peptides within each V-J. Welch's t-statistics and random forest reduced just over 500 V-J features to roughly 13, which were used in a naive Bayes classifier (R e1071). TCRdb redid the processing of the public reads, applying fastp at Q25 and MiXCR, and retained in-frame beta chains. Rows are combined by CDR3 protein, so each entry shows the most common genes and DNA. It is TCRdb's table, rather than the study itself, that gives the V and J calls and clone size. Across this sample there are nearly 600,000 distinct CDR3 sequences, with 13% to 15% seen only once. Around 7% of the sample belongs to the ten largest clones.

Ophthalmopathy patients had moderately to severely active disease, with a Clinical Activity Score of 3 or more, a NOSPECS grade of 4 or more, and a disease duration of less than 3 months. Any patient with an uncontrolled infection, another autoimmune disease, pregnancy or lactation was excluded. Diagnoses were based on clinical symptoms, serum thyroxine and TRAb, thyroid ultrasound and orbital computed tomography. Ficoll-Paque density gradient centrifugation was used to isolate PBMCs from about 9.4 ml of fresh peripheral blood. Total RNA was extracted with Trizol reagent, and quality was checked on an Agilent 2100 Bioanalyzer. This entry comes from a study of T cells in Graves' hyperthyroidism and ophthalmopathy (dated by TCRdb to about 2019). Regarding the study in general: Peripheral blood was collected at initial diagnosis, before any treatment. To identify distinguishing TCR V-J signatures, a discovery cohort of roughly 100 patients was used, comprising fewer than 45 with Graves' ophthalmopathy and some 60 with stable Graves' hyperthyroidism. Whether ophthalmopathy could be predicted prospectively was tested in an independent validation cohort made up of roughly 20 hyperthyroidism patients plus 17 patients who later progressed to ophthalmopathy. The 100 or so discovery patients were randomly split 7:3 into training and test sets. Thyroid tissue and blood T-cell repertoires from about six Graves' hyperthyroidism patients were also compared in the study. After blood sampling, hyperthyroidism patients were treated with methimazole at a starting dose of 30 mg daily, and ophthalmopathy patients were treated with high-dose intravenous methylprednisolone. The paper describes TCR Vbeta CDR3 sequencing of 135 peripheral blood samples, made up of 43 ophthalmopathy patients, around 73 hyperthyroidism patients and 17 progressor patients. Here is what the overall study found, with its caveats: No statistical method was used to fix the sample size in advance, and group allocation was not hidden from the investigators. In cross-validation, a model built on a 13 V-J signature told ophthalmopathy apart from stable hyperthyroidism with 85% to 90% sensitivity and around 81% specificity, and in testing the same model reached 80%/75%. Most expanded thyroid clonotypes (frequency above 0.001) were also detected in blood, a finding suggesting that blood repertoires may reflect thyroid immune responses. In validation, the model predicted progression to ophthalmopathy with roughly 70% sensitivity and roughly 72% specificity, a median of 6.5 months before onset.

This receptor was taken from a woman aged 18-30 years with Graves' ophthalmopathy. Recombination connected TRBV29-1 to TRBJ2-6; TRBD1 is possibly the D segment (5 matching bases). Sequencing was done on a sample of blood. The DNA reads TGCAGCGTTGTTCTTCAGGGTGCTGGGGCCAACGTCCTGACTTTC. This encodes CSVVLQGAGANVLTF.